Below are 24 T cell receptor beta chains sequenced from a single sample in a study of T cells in tuberculosis. Some clones are missing from TCRdb's copy, which holds only in-frame ones; the method was immunoSEQ multiplex PCR. Of about 23,000 clones listed, roughly 97% are singletons. The sample comprised PBMCs. The receptors shown here come from a donor aged 5-35 years with latent tuberculosis or without tuberculosis infection.

This clone was seen once. The V and J genes are TRBV25-1 and TRBJ2-7, with a weak D call TRBD1 (6 bases). The CDR3 length is 14 residues. V dropped 4 bases and J dropped 0 bases, with 10 bases sitting between them. Germline CDR1 reads MGHDK; CDR2 reads SYGVNS. In DNA form, the CDR3 reads TGTGCCAGCAGTGGCACAGGGAGCTCCTACGAGCAGTACTTC. Encoded protein: CASSGTGSSYEQYF.

The chain has TRBV6-4 and TRBJ2-6, with TRBD1 as a possible D gene (5 bases). The CDR3 totals 18 residues. V was shortened by 1 base and J by 0 bases, with 13 bases between the two germline ends. Germline V gene data show CDR1 as MRHNA and CDR2 as SNTAGT. CDR3 sequence reads: CASSDWGQRGSGANVLTF. In nucleotides, the CDR3 is TGTGCCAGCAGTGACTGGGGCCAAAGAGGCTCTGGGGCCAACGTCCTGACTTTC.

The gene calls are TRBV25-1 and TRBJ1-3; D call uncertain. Per the germline V gene, CDR1 is MGHDK and CDR2 is SYGVNS. The CDR3 runs to 12 residues. V lost 4 bases and J 3 bases, leaving 4 bases between the germline ends. The CDR3 coding sequence is TGTGCCAGCAGTGGTCTTGGAAACACCATATATTTT. Translation gives CASSGLGNTIYF.

The chain has TRBV4-1 and TRBJ2-5; TRBD1 might be the D (7 bases). There are 15 residues in the CDR3. Between the trimmed V and J ends, which lost 2 bases and 7 bases, there was a span of 17 bases. Germline V gene data show CDR1 as MGHRA and CDR2 as YSYEKL. The CDR3 coding sequence is TGCGCCAGCAGCCAACCGACAGGGCCCGGGGGGACCCAGTACTTC. Translation gives CASSQPTGPGGTQYF.

The chain combines TRBV12-5 with TRBJ2-5; 9 bases match TRBD1. The CDR3 length is 14 residues. The germline V gene encodes CDR1 LGHNT and CDR2 FRNRAP. Trimming at V came to 5 bases and at J to 2 bases, leaving 3 bases not matched to a gene. CDR3 amino acids: CASGPGQGQETQYF. CDR3 coding DNA: TGTGCTAGTGGTCCGGGACAGGGACAAGAGACCCAGTACTTC.

The chain recombines TRBV19 with TRBJ1-5; TRBD1 agrees at 10 bases. Germline V lookup: CDR1 LNHDA, CDR2 SQIVND (reference sequence). After removal of 4 bases from V and 4 bases from J, the junction contained 10 bases not matched to a gene. The CDR3 extends over 17 amino acids. The CDR3 nucleotides read TGTGCCAGTAGTACGGGACAGGGGCTTGTAGGTAATCAGCCCCAGCATTTT. It encodes CASSTGQGLVGNQPQHF.

The rearrangement links TRBV27 to TRBJ2-3; 7 nucleotides align to TRBD2. V lost 8 bases, J lost 0 bases, and 11 bases stayed unmatched. Per germline, CDR1 MNHEY and CDR2 SMNVEV (reference sequence). The CDR3 runs to 16 residues. CDR3 in DNA: TGTGCCAGCGGACCGACCAGCGGGGCTAGCACAGATACGCAGTATTTT. It codes for CASGPTSGASTDTQYF.

The chain joins TRBV6-1 to TRBJ2-7, with D unclear. The germline V gene has CDR1 MNHNS and CDR2 SASEGT. V was shortened by 8 bases and J by 3 bases, with 8 bases between the two germline ends. This CDR3 has 11 amino acids. CDR3 bases: TGTGCCAGCCCCAGTATCTACGAGCAGTACTTC. This translates into CASPSIYEQYF.

The chain couples TRBV7-8 to TRBJ1-2, with D perhaps TRBD1 (5 bases). V lost 6 bases and J lost 4, with 24 bases in between. Looked up from germline, CDR1 is SGHVS and CDR2 is FQNEAQ. CDR3 length: 17 residues. CDR3: CASSSLGAGGWSYGYTF. The CDR3 nucleotides are TGTGCCAGCAGTTCCTTAGGGGCGGGGGGTTGGAGCTATGGCTACACCTTC.

Of note for this clone: Germline is not matched at one junction end, which may reflect a read error. The CDR3 DNA is TGCAGTGCTAGTTATATTTTAGGGGCCGACTTT. This translates into CSASYILGADF. The chain employs TRBV20-1 and TRBJ2-3, with D tentatively TRBD1 (5 bases). Germline V gene lookup returns CDR1 DFQATT and CDR2 SNEGSKA (reference sequence). CDR3 length: 11 amino acids.

The V gene is TRBV27, the J gene TRBJ1-1, with a possible D match to TRBD1 (6 bases). The ends were cut back, 8 bases at V and 5 bases at J, with 12 bases in the middle. This CDR3 has 12 amino acids. Germline values: CDR1 MNHEY, CDR2 SMNVEV (reference sequence). The CDR3 nucleotides read TGTGCCAGCCGGCGAGGGGGAACTGAAGCTTTCTTT. Its translation: CASRRGGTEAFF.

This chain uses TRBV10-3 with TRBJ1-1, with D possibly being TRBD1 (6 bases). The CDR3 totals 15 residues. Germline V gene data show CDR1 as ENHRY and CDR2 as SYGVKD. Trimming left V 0 bases short and J 5 bases short, with 13 bases between. The CDR3 DNA reads as TGTGCCATCAGTGAGTCAACAGGGCCCGGGACTGAAGCTTTCTTT. This sequence encodes CAISESTGPGTEAFF.

This chain uses TRBV6-1 with TRBJ1-3; D is uncertain. V was trimmed by 8 bases and J by 0 bases, leaving 11 bases between them. This CDR3 region has 14 residues. The germline V gene encodes CDR1 MNHNS and CDR2 SASEGT. CDR3 region: CASCLMSSGNTIYF. The DNA for the CDR3 is TGTGCCAGCTGCCTAATGAGCTCTGGAAACACCATATATTTT.

The chain links TRBV2 to TRBJ2-4; TRBD1 might be the D (7 bases). Germline V gene lookup returns CDR1 SNHLY and CDR2 FYNNEI. The ends were cut back, 2 bases at V and 6 bases at J, with 17 bases in the middle. The CDR3 runs 16 residues. The CDR3 DNA sequence: TGTGCCAGCAGTGAAAGGGCAGGGGGGAGCAGAAACATTCAGTACTTC. Translated: CASSERAGGSRNIQYF. Full variable domain (missing parts from reference TRBV2 and TRBJ2-4): EPEVTQTPSHQVTQMGQEVILRCVPISNHLYFYWYRQILGQKVEFLVSFYNNEISEKSEIFDDQFSVERPDGSNFTLKIRSTKLEDSAMYFCASSERAGGSRNIQYFGAGTRLSVL.

V is TRBV27 and J is TRBJ2-1; a weak D match, TRBD1 (7 bases). CDR3 length: 16 amino acids. The germline V gene has CDR1 MNHEY and CDR2 SMNVEV (reference sequence). V dropped 5 bases and J dropped 8 bases, with 22 bases sitting between them. In DNA form, the CDR3 reads TGTGCCAGCAGTCCGCAGGGGGTGGGGGGTAGAGATGAGCAGTTCTTC. Translated: CASSPQGVGGRDEQFF.

The rearrangement joins TRBV7-2 to TRBJ1-2; possibly TRBD1 for D (5 bases). The CDR3 covers 13 residues. The germline V gene encodes CDR1 SGHTA and CDR2 FQGNSA. Trimming left V 1 base short and J 8 bases short, with 11 bases between. The DNA for the CDR3 is TGTGCCAGCAGCTTAGTCGGGGGTGAGGGCTACACCTTC. Translating gives CASSLVGGEGYTF.

The rearrangement joins TRBV6-1 to TRBJ2-2, with a weak D call TRBD2 (6 bases). Between the trimmed V and J ends, which lost 9 bases and 3 bases, there was a span of 17 bases. The CDR3 covers 15 residues. The germline CDR1 and CDR2 sequences are MNHNS and SASEGT. CDR3 amino acids: CASWVGRRDTGELFF. The CDR3 DNA reads TGTGCCAGTTGGGTAGGTCGGAGGGACACCGGGGAGCTGTTTTTT.

The chain recombines TRBV7-2 with TRBJ1-1; TRBD1 might be the D (5 bases). The CDR3 sequence is 13 residues long. CDR1 and CDR2 from the germline V gene are SGHTA and FQGNSA. Trimming left V 6 bases short and J 3 bases short, with 11 bases between. Here the CDR3 reads CASRTLGDTEAFF. In nucleotides, the CDR3 is TGTGCCAGCAGGACTTTAGGGGACACTGAAGCTTTCTTT.

This clone has just a few counts. CDR3 protein: CASSFSWGTMQFF. CDR3 DNA sequence: TGCGCCAGCAGCTTTTCCTGGGGGACTATGCAGTTCTTC. The rearrangement links TRBV5-1 to TRBJ2-1; 7 bases agree with TRBD2. CDR3 length equals 13 residues. The germline V gene has CDR1 SGHRS and CDR2 YFSETQ. V gave up 2 bases and J gave up 12 bases; unmatched junction bases: 8.

This clone was counted once. V and J are TRBV5-6 and TRBJ2-1, with 7 bases identical to TRBD2. Germline V gene sequence: CDR1 SGHDT, CDR2 YYEEEE. V lost 2 bases, J lost 5 bases, and 4 bases stayed unmatched. The CDR3 spans 14 residues. CDR3 coding DNA: TGTGCCAGCAGCTTATCGGGACTACACAATGAGCAGTTCTTC. Translating it yields CASSLSGLHNEQFF.

J is TRBJ2-1 and V is TRBV16, with 9 bases identical to TRBD2. The length of the CDR3 is 16 residues. Germline trimming cut 4 bases from V and 8 bases from J; bases unmatched to any gene: 12. Germline V gene sequence: CDR1 KGHSY, CDR2 FQNENV. The CDR3 sequence: CASSPLGRGREDEQFF. DNA of the CDR3: TGTGCCAGCAGCCCCCTCGGGCGCGGGAGGGAGGATGAGCAGTTCTTC.

The V gene is TRBV12-5, the J gene TRBJ1-2; 9 positions agree with TRBD1. V was clipped by 2 bases and J by 4 bases; unmatched bases: 11. Germline assignment: CDR1 LGHNT and CDR2 FRNRAP. This CDR3 spans 17 amino acids. Written as DNA, the CDR3 is TGTGCTAGTGGTTTGATCCTCGGGACAGGGAGTCCCTATGGCTACACCTTC. Translated: CASGLILGTGSPYGYTF.

J is TRBJ1-5 and V is TRBV30; 10 nucleotides line up with TRBD1. Per germline, CDR1 GTSNPN and CDR2 SVGIG (reference sequence). The CDR3 has 15 residues. V lost 0 bases, J lost 7 bases, and 6 bases stayed unmatched. The CDR3 reads CAWSVRQGARQPQHF. The CDR3 nucleotides read TGTGCCTGGAGTGTACGACAGGGGGCTAGGCAGCCCCAGCATTTT.

V usage is TRBV19 and J usage is TRBJ2-1; tentative D call: TRBD1 (5 bases). The CDR3 totals 12 residues. Germline V gene sequence: CDR1 LNHDA, CDR2 SQIVND (reference sequence). The V and J ends lost 3 bases and 9 bases respectively, with 9 bases between them. CDR3 protein: CASSITGGEQFF. Here the CDR3 DNA reads TGTGCCAGTAGTATTACAGGCGGTGAGCAGTTCTTC.